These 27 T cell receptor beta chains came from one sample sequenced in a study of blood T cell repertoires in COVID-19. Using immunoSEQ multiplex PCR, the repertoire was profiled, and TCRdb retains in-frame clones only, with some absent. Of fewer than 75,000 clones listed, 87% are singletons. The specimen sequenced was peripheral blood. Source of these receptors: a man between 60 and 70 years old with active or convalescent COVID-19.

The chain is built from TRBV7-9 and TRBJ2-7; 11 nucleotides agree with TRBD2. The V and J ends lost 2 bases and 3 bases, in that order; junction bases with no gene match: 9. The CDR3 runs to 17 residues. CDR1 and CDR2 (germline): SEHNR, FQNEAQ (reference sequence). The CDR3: CASSLRTPSGGHYEQYF. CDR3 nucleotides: TGTGCCAGCAGCTTAAGAACCCCTAGCGGGGGGCACTACGAGCAGTACTTC.

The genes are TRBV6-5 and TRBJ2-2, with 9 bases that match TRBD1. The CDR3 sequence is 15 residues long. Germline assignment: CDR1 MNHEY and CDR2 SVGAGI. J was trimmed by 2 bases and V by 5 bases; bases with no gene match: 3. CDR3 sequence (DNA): TGTGCCAGCAGTCTAACAGGGGGCAACACCGGGGAGCTGTTTTTT. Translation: CASSLTGGNTGELFF.

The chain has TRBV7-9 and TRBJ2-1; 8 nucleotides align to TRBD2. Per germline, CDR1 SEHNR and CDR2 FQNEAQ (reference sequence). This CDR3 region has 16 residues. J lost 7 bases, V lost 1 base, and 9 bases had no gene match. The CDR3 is CASSLGGGGRSNEQFF. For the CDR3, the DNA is TGTGCCAGCAGCTTAGGGGGAGGCGGGAGGTCGAATGAGCAGTTCTTC.

CDR3 coding DNA: TGTGCCAGCAGACCGGGACAACTTAATTCACCCCTCCACTTT. Translating it yields CASRPGQLNSPLHF. This chain links TRBV28 with TRBJ1-6, with D tentatively TRBD1 (6 bases). The CDR3 extends over 14 amino acids. Germline CDR1 reads MDHEN; CDR2 reads SYDVKM. Trimming took off 6 bases at V and 6 bases at J, with 12 bases between the two ends.

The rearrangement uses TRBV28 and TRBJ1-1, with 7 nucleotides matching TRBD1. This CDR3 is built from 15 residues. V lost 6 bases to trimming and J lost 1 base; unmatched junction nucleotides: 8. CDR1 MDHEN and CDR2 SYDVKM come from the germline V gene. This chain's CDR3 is CASRGGQATNTEAFF. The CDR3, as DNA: TGTGCCAGCAGAGGAGGACAGGCGACGAACACTGAAGCTTTCTTT.

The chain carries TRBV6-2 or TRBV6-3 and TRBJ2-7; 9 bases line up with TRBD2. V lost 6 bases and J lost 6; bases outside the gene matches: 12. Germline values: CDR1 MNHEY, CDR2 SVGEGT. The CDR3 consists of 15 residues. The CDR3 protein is CASSTPGLAVGEQYF. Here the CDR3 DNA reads TGTGCCAGCAGCACACCGGGACTAGCAGTGGGCGAGCAGTACTTC.

The CDR3 here is CASSQVFTSGGPRGETQYF. In nucleotides, the CDR3 is TGCGCCAGCAGCCAAGTCTTCACTAGCGGGGGGCCCCGGGGAGAGACCCAGTACTTC. The V gene is TRBV4-1, the J gene TRBJ2-5; 12 nucleotides align to TRBD2. This CDR3 contains 19 residues. Germline CDR1 and CDR2: MGHRA and YSYEKL. The V segment lost 1 base and the J segment 4 bases; nucleotides outside the gene matches: 13.

The CDR3 loop reads CASSQPASGRDQETQYF. The CDR3 nucleotides are TGTGCCAGCAGCCAACCGGCCAGCGGGAGGGATCAAGAGACCCAGTACTTC. V and J are TRBV7-9 and TRBJ2-5; 10 bases fit TRBD2. CDR1 is SEHNR and CDR2 is FQNEAQ in the germline V gene (reference sequence). Trimming removed 5 bases from V and 2 bases from J; junction bases left unmatched: 11. The CDR3 sequence is 17 residues long.

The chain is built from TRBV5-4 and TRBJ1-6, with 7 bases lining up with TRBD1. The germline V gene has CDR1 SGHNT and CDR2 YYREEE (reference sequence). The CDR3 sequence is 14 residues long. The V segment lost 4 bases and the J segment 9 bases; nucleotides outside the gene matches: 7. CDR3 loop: CASSTRQGASPLHF. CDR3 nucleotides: TGTGCCAGCAGCACCAGACAGGGAGCTTCACCCCTCCACTTT.

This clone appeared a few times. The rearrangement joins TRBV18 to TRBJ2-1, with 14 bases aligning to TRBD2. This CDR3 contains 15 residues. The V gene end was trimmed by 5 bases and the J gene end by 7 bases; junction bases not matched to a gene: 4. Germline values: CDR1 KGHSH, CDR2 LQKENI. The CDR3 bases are TGTGCCAGCTCAGCCGGGACTAGCGGGAGTAATGAGCAGTTCTTC. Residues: CASSAGTSGSNEQFF.

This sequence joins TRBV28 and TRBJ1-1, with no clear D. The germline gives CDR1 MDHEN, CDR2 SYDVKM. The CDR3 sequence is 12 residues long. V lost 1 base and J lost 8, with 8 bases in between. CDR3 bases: TGTGCCAGCAGTTTATACCGGAGAGAAGCTTTCTTT. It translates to CASSLYRREAFF.

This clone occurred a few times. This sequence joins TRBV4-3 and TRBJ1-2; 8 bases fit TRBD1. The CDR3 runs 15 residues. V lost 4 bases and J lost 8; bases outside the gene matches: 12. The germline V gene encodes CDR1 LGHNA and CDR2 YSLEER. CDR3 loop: CASSPKTGEDPGYTF. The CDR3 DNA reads TGCGCCAGCAGCCCTAAGACAGGGGAAGATCCGGGCTACACCTTC.

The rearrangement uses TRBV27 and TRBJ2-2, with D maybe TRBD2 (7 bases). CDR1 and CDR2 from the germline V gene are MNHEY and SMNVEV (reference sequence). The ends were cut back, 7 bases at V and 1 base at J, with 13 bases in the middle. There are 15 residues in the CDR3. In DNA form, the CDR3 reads TGTGCCAGCACAAGAGGGGGGGGGAACACCGGGGAGCTGTTTTTT. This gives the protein CASTRGGGNTGELFF.

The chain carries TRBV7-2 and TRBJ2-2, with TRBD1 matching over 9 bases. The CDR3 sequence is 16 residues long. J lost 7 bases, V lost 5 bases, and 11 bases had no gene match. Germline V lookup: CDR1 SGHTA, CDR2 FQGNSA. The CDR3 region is CASSGRGTGWDGELFF. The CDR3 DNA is TGTGCCAGCAGCGGGAGAGGGACAGGGTGGGACGGGGAGCTGTTTTTT.

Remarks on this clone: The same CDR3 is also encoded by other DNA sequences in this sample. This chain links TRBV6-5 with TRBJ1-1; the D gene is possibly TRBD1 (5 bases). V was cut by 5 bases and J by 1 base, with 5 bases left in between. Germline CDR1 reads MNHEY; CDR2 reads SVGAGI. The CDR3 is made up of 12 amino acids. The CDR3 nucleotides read TGTGCCAGCAGTCAGGGGAACACTGAAGCTTTCTTT. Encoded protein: CASSQGNTEAFF.

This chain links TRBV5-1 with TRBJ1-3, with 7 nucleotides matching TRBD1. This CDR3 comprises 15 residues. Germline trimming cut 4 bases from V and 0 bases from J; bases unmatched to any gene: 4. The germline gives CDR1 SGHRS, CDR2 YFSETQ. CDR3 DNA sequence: TGCGCCAGCAGCCGGGACAGCGTCTCTGGAAACACCATATATTTT. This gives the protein CASSRDSVSGNTIYF. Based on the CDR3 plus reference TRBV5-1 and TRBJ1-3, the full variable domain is KAGVTQTPRYLIKTRGQQVTLSCSPISGHRSVSWYQQTPGQGLQFLFEYFSETQRNKGNFPGRFSGRQFSNSRSEMNVSTLELGDSALYLCASSRDSVSGNTIYFGEGSWLTVV.

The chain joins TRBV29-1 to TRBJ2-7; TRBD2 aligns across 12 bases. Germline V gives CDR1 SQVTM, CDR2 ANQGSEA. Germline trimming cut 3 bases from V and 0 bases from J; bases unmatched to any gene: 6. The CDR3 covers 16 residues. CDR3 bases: TGCAGCGTTGAGGGGACTAGCGGGCTCCCCTCCTACGAGCAGTACTTC. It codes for CSVEGTSGLPSYEQYF.

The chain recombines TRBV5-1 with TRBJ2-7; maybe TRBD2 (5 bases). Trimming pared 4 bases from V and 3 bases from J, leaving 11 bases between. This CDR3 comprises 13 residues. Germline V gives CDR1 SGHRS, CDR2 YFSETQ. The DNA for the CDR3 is TGCGCCAGCAGCCCCGGACTCGGCTACGAGCAGTACTTC. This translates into CASSPGLGYEQYF.

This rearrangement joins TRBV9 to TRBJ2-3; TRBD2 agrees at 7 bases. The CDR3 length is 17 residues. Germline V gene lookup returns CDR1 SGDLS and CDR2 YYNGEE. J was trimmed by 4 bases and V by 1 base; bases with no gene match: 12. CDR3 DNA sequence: TGTGCCAGCAGCGTAATTAGTGGCGGGAGTAGTCCAGATACGCAGTATTTT. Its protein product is CASSVISGGSSPDTQYF.

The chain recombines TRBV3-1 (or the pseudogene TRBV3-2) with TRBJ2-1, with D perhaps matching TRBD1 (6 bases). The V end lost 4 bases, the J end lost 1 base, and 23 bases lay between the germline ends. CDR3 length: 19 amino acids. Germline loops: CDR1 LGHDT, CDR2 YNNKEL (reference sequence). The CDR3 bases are TGTGCCAGCAGCCCCGGACAGACCAATACTTTTTATTCCTACAATGAGCAGTTCTTC. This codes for CASSPGQTNTFYSYNEQFF.

The CDR3 is CSVVTQGYDEQFF. CDR3 DNA: TGCAGCGTTGTGACCCAGGGGTACGATGAGCAGTTCTTC. The V gene is TRBV29-1, the J gene TRBJ2-1; a weak D match, TRBD1 (6 bases). Deletions cut 4 bases from V and 8 bases from J, with 15 bases between. The CDR3 has 13 amino acids. CDR1 and CDR2 from the germline V gene are SQVTM and ANQGSEA.

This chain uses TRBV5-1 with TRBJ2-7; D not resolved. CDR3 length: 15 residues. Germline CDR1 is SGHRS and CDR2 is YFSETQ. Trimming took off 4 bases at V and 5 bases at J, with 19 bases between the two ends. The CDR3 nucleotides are TGCGCCAGCAGCCTCGGTAATGGAGTCGTCAACGAGCAGTACTTC. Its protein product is CASSLGNGVVNEQYF.

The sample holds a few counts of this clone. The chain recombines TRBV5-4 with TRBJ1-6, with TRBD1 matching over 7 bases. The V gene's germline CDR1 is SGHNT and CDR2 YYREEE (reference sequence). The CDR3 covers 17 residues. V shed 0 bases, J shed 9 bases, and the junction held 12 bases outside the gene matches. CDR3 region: CASSLGGGQERRSPLHF. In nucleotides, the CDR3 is TGTGCCAGCAGCTTGGGGGGTGGACAGGAGAGACGTTCACCCCTCCACTTT.

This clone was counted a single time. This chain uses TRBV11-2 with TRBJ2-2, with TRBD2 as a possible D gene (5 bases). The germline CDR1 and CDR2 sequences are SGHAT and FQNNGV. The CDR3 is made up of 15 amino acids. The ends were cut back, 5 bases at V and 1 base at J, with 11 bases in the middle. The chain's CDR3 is CASSPLGENTGELFF. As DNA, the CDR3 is TGTGCCAGCAGCCCCCTCGGGGAGAACACCGGGGAGCTGTTTTTT. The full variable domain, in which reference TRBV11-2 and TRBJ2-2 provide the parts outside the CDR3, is EAGVAQSPRYKIIEKRQSVAFWCNPISGHATLYWYQQILGQGPKLLIQFQNNGVVDDSQLPKDRFSAERLKGVDSTLKIQPAKLEDSAVYLCASSPLGENTGELFFGEGSRLTVL.

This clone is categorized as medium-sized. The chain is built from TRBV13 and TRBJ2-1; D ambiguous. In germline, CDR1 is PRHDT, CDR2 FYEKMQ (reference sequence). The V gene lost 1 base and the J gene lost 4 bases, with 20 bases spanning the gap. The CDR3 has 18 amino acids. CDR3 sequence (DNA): TGTGCCAGCAGCTTAGACCCCTCGACTGGCGACCGATACAATGAGCAGTTCTTC. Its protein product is CASSLDPSTGDRYNEQFF.

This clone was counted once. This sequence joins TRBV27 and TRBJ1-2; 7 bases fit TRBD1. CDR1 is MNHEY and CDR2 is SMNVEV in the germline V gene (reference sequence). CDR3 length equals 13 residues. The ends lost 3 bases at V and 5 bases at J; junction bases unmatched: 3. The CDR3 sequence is CASSLTGPYGYTF. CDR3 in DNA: TGTGCCAGCAGTTTGACAGGGCCGTATGGCTACACCTTC.

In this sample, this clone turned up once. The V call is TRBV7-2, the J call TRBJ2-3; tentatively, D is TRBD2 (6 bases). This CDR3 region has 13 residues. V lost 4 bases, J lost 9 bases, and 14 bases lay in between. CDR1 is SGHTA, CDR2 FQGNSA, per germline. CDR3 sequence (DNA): TGTGCCAGCAGCTCCGGCGGAGGGCAGACGCAGTATTTT. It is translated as CASSSGGGQTQYF.